The present T cell receptor (beta chain) was sequenced within a study of shared clonotypes between healthy human individuals. TCRdb's copy holds only in-frame clones and misses some; the assay was immunoSEQ multiplex PCR. The sample contains some 1,600,000 clones, under 99% of which appear only once. Unmatched junction bases numbered 15, after V lost 0 bases and J lost 2 bases. The CDR3 length is 20 residues. Germline assignment: CDR1 SGHNT and CDR2 YYREEE (reference sequence). V usage is TRBV5-4 and J usage is TRBJ2-2, with 8 bases that match TRBD2. Sequenced input: naive CD4+ T cells sorted from blood. Subset in this sample: CD45RA+ positively selected. The clonotype was recovered from a man in his thirties or forties in good health. CDR3 residues: CASSLGVIQRETRNTGELFF. The CDR3 nucleotides are TGTGCCAGCAGCTTGGGGGTAATTCAGCGGGAGACCCGCAACACCGGGGAGCTGTTTTTT.